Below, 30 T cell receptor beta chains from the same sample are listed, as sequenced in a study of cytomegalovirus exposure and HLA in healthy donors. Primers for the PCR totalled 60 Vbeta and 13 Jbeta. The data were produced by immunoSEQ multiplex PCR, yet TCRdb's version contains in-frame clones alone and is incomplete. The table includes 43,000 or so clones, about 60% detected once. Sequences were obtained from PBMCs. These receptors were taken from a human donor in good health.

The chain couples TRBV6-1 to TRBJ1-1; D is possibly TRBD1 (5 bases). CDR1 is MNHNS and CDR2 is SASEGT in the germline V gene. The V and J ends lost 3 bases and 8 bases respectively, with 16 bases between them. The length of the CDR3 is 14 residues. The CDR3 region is CASSDRLGEEEAFF. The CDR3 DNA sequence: TGTGCCAGCAGTGATCGTTTAGGGGAGGAGGAAGCTTTCTTT.

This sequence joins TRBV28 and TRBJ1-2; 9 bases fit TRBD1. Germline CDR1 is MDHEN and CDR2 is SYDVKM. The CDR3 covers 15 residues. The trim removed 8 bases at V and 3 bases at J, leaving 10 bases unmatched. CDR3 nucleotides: TGTGCCAGCGGGCTTGGACAGGGGAGTCACTATGGCTACACCTTC. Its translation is CASGLGQGSHYGYTF.

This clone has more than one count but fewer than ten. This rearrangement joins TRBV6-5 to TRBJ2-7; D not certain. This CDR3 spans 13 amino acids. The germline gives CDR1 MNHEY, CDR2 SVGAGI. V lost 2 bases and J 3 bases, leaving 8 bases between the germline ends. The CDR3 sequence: CASSYATSYEQYF. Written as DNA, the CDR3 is TGTGCCAGCAGTTACGCGACAAGCTACGAGCAGTACTTC.

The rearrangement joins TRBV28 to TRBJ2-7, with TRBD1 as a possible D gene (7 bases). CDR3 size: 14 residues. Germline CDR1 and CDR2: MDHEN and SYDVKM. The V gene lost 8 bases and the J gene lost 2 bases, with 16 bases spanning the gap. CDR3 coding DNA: TGTGCCAGCCACTCCGGGGGACAGACCTACGAGCAGTACTTC. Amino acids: CASHSGGQTYEQYF.

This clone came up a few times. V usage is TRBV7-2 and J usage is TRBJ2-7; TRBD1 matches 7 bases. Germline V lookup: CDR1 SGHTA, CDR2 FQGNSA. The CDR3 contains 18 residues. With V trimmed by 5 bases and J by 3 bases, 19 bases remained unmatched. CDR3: CASSETGTEHSGGYEQYF. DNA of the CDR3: TGTGCCAGCAGCGAGACAGGGACCGAACACAGTGGGGGCTACGAGCAGTACTTC. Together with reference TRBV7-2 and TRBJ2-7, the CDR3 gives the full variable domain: GAGVSQSPSNKVTEKGKDVELRCDPISGHTALYWYRQSLGQGLEFLIYFQGNSAPDKSGLPSDRFSAERTGGSVSTLTIQRTQQEDSAVYLCASSETGTEHSGGYEQYFGPGTRLTVT.

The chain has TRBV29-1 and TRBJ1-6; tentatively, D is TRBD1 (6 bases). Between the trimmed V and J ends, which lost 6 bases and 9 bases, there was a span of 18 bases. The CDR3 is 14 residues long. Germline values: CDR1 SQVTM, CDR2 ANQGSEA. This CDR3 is CSVTTGTASSPLHF. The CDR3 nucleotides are TGCAGCGTAACCACAGGGACGGCGAGTTCACCCCTCCACTTT. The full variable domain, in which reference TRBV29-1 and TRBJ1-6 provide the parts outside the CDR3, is SAVISQKPSRDICQRGTSLTIQCQVDSQVTMMFWYRQQPGQSLTLIATANQGSEATYESGFVIDKFPISRPNLTFSTLTVSNMSPEDSSIYLCSVTTGTASSPLHFGNGTRLTVT.

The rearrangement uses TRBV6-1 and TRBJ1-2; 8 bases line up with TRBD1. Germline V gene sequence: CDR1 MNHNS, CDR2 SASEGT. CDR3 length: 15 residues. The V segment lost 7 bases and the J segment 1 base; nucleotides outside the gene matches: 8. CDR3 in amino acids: CASTHGTGNNYGYTF. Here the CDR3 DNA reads TGTGCCAGCACCCACGGGACAGGAAATAACTATGGCTACACCTTC.

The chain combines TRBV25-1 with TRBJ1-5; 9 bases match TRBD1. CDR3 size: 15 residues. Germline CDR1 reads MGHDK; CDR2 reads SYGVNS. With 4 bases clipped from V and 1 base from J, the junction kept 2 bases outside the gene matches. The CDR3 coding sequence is TGTGCCAGCAGTGCCACAGGGGGCAGCAATCAGCCCCAGCATTTT. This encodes CASSATGGSNQPQHF.

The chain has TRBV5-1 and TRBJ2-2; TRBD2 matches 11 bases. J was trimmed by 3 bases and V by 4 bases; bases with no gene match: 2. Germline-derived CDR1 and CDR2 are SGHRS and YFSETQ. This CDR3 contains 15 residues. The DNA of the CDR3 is TGCGCCAGCAGCGTACTAGCGGGGGACACCGGGGAGCTGTTTTTT. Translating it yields CASSVLAGDTGELFF.

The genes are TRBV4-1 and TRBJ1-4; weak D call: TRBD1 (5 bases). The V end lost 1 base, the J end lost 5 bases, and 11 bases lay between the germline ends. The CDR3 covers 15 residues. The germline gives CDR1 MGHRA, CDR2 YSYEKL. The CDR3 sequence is CASSQVGLFNEKLFF. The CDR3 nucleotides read TGCGCCAGCAGCCAAGTGGGACTGTTCAATGAAAAACTGTTTTTT.

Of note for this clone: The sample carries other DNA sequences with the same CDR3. The CDR3 DNA is TGCGCCAGCAGCCAAGATCGGTTGAACTATGGCTACACCTTC. Encoded protein: CASSQDRLNYGYTF. The J gene is TRBJ1-2, the V gene TRBV4-1; D gene unclear. CDR1 is MGHRA, CDR2 YSYEKL, per germline. V was clipped by 0 bases and J by 2 bases, with 7 bases between them. This CDR3 has 14 amino acids.

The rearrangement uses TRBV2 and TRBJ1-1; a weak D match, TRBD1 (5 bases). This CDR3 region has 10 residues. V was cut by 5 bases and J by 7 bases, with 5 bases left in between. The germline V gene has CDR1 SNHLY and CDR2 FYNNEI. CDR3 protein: CASSRGEAFF. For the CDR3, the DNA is TGTGCCAGCAGTAGGGGTGAAGCTTTCTTT.

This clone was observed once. CDR3 DNA sequence: TGCGCCAGCAGCCCTAATCTTCAGGGGTCGAACACCGGGGAGCTGTTTTTT. Protein sequence: CASSPNLQGSNTGELFF. The genes are TRBV5-1 and TRBJ2-2, with a possible D match to TRBD1 (6 bases). The CDR3 runs 17 residues. V shed 4 bases and J shed 0 bases, with 16 bases lying between them. The germline CDR1 and CDR2 sequences are SGHRS and YFSETQ. Looking up the rest from reference TRBV5-1 and TRBJ2-2 gives the full variable domain: KAGVTQTPRYLIKTRGQQVTLSCSPISGHRSVSWYQQTPGQGLQFLFEYFSETQRNKGNFPGRFSGRQFSNSRSEMNVSTLELGDSALYLCASSPNLQGSNTGELFFGEGSRLTVL.

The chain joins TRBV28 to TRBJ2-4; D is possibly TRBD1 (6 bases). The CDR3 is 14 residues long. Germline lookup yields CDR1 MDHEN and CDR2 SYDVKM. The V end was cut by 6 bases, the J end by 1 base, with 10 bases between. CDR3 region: CASSLQGAKNIQYF. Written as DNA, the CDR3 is TGTGCCAGCAGCCTCCAGGGGGCCAAAAACATTCAGTACTTC.

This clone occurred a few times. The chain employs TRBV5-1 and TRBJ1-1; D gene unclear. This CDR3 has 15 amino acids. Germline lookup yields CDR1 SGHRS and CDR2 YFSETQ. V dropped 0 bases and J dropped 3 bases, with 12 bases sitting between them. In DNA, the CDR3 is TGCGCCAGCAGCTTGGGGCGGGGTTGGTACACTGAAGCTTTCTTT. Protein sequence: CASSLGRGWYTEAFF.

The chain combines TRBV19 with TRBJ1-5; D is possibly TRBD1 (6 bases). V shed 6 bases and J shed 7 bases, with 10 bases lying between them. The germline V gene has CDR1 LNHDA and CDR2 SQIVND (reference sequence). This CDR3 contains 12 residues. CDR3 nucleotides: TGTGCCAGTAGCCTAGGGGGACAGCCCCAGCATTTT. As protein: CASSLGGQPQHF. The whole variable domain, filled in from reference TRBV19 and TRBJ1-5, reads DGGITQSPKYLFRKEGQNVTLSCEQNLNHDAMYWYRQDPGQGLRLIYYSQIVNDFQKGDIAEGYSVSREKKESFPLTVTSAQKNPTAFYLCASSLGGQPQHFGDGTRLSIL.

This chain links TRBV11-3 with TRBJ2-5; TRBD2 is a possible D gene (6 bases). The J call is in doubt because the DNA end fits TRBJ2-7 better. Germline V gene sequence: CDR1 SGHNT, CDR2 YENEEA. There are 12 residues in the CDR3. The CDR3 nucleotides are TGTGCCAGCAGCCCCGGGACTGGCGAGCAGTACTTC. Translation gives CASSPGTGEQYF.

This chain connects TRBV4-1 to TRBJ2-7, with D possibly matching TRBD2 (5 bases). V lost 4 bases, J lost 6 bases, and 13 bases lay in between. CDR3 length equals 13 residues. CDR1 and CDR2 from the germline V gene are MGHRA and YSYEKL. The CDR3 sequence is CASSRGREGEQYF. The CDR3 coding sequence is TGCGCCAGCAGCCGCGGTCGTGAGGGCGAGCAGTACTTC.

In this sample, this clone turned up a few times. CDR3 nucleotides: TGTGCCAGCAGCCTCGGAGGACAGGACAATCAGCCCCAGCATTTT. Protein sequence: CASSLGGQDNQPQHF. The V call is TRBV2, the J call TRBJ1-5, with TRBD1 matching over 7 bases. The junction had 8 bases not matched to a gene; V was cut back by 6 bases and J by 3 bases. CDR1 and CDR2 from the germline V gene are SNHLY and FYNNEI. The CDR3 covers 15 residues.

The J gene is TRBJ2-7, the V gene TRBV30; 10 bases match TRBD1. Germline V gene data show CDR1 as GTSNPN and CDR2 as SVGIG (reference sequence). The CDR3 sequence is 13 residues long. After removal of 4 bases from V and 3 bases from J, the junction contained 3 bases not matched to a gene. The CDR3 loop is CAWTRDRGYEQYF. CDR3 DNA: TGTGCCTGGACCCGGGACAGGGGCTACGAGCAGTACTTC.

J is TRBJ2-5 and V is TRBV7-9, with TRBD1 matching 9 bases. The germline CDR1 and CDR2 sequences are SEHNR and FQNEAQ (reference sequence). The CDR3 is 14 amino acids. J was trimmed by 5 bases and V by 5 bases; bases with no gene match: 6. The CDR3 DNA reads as TGTGCCAGCAGCCCACAGGGGGCAGGGGAGACCCAGTACTTC. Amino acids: CASSPQGAGETQYF.

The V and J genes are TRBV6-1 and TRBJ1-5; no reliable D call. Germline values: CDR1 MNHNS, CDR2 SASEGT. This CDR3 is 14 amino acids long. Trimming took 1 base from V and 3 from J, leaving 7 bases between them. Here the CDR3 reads CASSEDRNNQPQHF. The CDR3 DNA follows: TGTGCCAGCAGTGAAGACAGAAACAATCAGCCCCAGCATTTT.

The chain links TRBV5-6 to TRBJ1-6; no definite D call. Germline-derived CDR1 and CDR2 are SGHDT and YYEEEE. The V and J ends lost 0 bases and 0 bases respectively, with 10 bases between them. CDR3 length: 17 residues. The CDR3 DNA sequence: TGTGCCAGCAGCTTGGATCAGGCAAGCTCCTATAATTCACCCCTCCACTTT. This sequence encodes CASSLDQASSYNSPLHF.

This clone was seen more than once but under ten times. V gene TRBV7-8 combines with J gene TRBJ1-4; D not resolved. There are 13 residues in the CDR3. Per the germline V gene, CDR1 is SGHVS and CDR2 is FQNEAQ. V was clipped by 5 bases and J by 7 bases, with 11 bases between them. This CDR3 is CASSTALFEKLFF. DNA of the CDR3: TGTGCCAGCAGCACAGCTCTTTTTGAAAAACTGTTTTTT.

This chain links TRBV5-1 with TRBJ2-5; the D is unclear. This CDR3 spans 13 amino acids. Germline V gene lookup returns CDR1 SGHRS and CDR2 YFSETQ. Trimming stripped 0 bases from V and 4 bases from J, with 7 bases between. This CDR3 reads CASSLGEAETQYF. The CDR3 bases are TGCGCCAGCAGCTTGGGTGAGGCAGAGACCCAGTACTTC.

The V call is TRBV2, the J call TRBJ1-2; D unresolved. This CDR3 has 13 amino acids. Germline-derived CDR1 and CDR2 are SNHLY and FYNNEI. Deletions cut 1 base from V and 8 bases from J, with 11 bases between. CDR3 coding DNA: TGTGCCAGCAGTGAAGGGTCTACTCGGGGCTACACCTTC. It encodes CASSEGSTRGYTF.

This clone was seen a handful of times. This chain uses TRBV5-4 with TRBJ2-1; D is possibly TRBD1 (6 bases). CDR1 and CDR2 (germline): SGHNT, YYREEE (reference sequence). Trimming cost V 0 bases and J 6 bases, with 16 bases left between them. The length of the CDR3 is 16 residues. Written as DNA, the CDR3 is TGTGCCAGCAGCTTGGAGAGTAGGACAGTTCTCAATGAGCAGTTCTTC. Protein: CASSLESRTVLNEQFF.

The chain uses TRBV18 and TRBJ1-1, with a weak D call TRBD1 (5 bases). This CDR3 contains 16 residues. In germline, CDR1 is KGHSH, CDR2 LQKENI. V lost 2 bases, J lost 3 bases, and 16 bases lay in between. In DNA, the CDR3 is TGTGCCAGCTCACCAATGAGTAGGGGCCAATACACTGAAGCTTTCTTT. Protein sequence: CASSPMSRGQYTEAFF.

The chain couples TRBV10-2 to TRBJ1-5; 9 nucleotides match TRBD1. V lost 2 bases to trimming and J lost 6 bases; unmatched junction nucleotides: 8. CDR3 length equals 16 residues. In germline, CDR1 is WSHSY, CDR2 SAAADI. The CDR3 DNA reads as TGCGCCAGCAGTGAGATCGTGACAGGGGGTAGTCAGCCCCAGCATTTT. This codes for CASSEIVTGGSQPQHF.

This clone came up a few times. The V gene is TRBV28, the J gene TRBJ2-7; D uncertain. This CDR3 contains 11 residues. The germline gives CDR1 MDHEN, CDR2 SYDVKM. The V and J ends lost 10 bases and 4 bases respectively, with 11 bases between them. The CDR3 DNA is TGTGCCACCCAGGCAATGTACGAGCAGTACTTC. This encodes CATQAMYEQYF.